This TCR beta chain is from a study of read filtering for tumor transcriptome and immune sequencing. At the level of the study: IR-seq gave about 3.5 to 11 million TCR reads per sample; RNA-seq gave roughly 80 to 1273.

General study points: Even smaller IR-seq throughput identified most shared clonotypes.

On this clonotype itself: The antigen remains unidentified.

J gave up 2 bases and V 5 bases, and 7 bases lay outside the gene matches. Germline CDR1 is MRHNA and CDR2 is SNTAGT. The CDR3 runs 15 residues. The library was built from about 400 ng RNA with molecular barcoded adaptors for alpha/delta and beta/gamma chains. One entry per CDR3 protein, called by TCRdb with MiXCR from the reads. This table has 35,000 to 50,000 distinct CDR3 sequences, 13% to 15% appearing once. This rearrangement joins TRBV6-4 to TRBJ1-2; 8 bases agree with TRBD1. The sequencing input was a population of CD138-negative cells sorted from bone marrow. The sequence was collected from a donor aged 40 or over with multiple myeloma. The CDR3 here is CASSKGTGVNYGYTF. The CDR3 coding sequence is TGTGCCAGCAGTAAAGGGACAGGAGTCAACTATGGCTACACCTTC.